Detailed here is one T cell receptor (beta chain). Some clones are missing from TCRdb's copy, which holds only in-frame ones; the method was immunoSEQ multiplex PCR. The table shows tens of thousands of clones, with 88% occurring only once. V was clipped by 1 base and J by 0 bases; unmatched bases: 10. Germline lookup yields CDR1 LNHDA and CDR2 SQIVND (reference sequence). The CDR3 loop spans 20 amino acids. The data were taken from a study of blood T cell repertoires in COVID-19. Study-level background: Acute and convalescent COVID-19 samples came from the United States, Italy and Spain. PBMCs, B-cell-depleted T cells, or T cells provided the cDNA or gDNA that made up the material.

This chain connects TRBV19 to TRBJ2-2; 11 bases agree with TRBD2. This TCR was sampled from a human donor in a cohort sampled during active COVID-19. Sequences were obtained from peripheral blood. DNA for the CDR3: TGTGCCAGTAGTATAGGTCGGAAACTAGCGGGAGCGGCGAACACCGGGGAGCTGTTTTTT. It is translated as CASSIGRKLAGAANTGELFF.